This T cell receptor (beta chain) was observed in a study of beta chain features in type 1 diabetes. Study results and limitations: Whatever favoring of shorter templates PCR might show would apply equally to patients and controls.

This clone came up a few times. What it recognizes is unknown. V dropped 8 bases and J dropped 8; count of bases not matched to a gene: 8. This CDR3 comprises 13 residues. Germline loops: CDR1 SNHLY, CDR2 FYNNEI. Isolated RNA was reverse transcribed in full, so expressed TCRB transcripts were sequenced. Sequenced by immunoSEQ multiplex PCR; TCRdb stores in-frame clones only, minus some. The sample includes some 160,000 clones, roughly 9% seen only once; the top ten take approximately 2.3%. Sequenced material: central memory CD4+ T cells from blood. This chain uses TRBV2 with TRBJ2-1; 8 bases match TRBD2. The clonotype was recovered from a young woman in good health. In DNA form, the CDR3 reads TGTGCCAGCTACAACGGGGGGGGCTATGAGCAGTTCTTC. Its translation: CASYNGGGYEQFF.